These T cell receptor beta chains were read from a single sample in a study of blood T cell repertoires in COVID-19. Data came from immunoSEQ multiplex PCR; TCRdb stores just in-frame clones and leaves some out. The sample lists approximately 94,000 clones; around nine tenths were seen once. Material for sequencing was peripheral blood. These receptors originate from a woman in her forties or fifties in a cohort sampled during active COVID-19. Both conserved end residues are part of each CDR3.

v_gene	j_gene	CDR3aa
TRBV5-1	TRBJ2-5	CASSLSGKGETQYF
TRBV5-3	TRBJ2-1	CARSFWSAGGYNEQFF
TRBV6-5	TRBJ2-7	CASRQFRGGSYEQYF
TRBV18	TRBJ2-1	CASSPTRDRAPAGQFF
TRBV9	TRBJ2-2	CASSVSSRRQGRTGELFF
TRBV2	TRBJ1-3	CASGPSWGNTIYF
TRBV11-2	TRBJ2-7	CASTIRGQGLYEQYF
TRBV6-5	TRBJ2-2	CASTSAGGTGGELFF
TRBV19	TRBJ2-4	CASTPTTYQAGGANIQYF
TRBV11-2	TRBJ2-5	CASSLVRGTDQETQYF
TRBV6-5	TRBJ1-3	CASSPPGARRNTIYF
TRBV9	TRBJ2-7	CASSARTPGLAVYEQYF
TRBV7-8	TRBJ2-7	CASSFRGSGTSNSYEQYF
TRBV4-2	TRBJ2-3	CASSQALAGDTDTQYF
TRBV19	TRBJ2-1	CASSMGLAGINEQFF
TRBV28	TRBJ2-1	CASSSLLVARSVEQFF
TRBV27	TRBJ2-3	CASRGLAGGADTQYF